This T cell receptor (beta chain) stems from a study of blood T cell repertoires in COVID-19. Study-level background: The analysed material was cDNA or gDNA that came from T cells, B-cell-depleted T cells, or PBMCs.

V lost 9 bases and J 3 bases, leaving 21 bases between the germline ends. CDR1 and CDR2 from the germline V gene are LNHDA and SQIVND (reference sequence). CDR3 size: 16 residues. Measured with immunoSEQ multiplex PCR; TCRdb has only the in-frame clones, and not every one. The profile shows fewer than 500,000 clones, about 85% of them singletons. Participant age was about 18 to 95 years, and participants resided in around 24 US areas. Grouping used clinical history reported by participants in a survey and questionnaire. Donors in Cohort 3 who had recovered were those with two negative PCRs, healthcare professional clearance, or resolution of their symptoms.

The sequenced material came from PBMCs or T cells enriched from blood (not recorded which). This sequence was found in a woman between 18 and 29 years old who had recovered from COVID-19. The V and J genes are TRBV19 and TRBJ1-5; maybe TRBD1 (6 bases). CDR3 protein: CASKQGQSIVNQPQHF. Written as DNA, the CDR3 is TGTGCCAGCAAGCAGGGACAATCGATCGTCAATCAGCCCCAGCATTTT.